This TCR beta chain was documented in a study of radiotherapy plus CTLA-4 blockade in lung cancer. Study-wide points: Early shifts in blood T cell clones, with interferon-beta, reportedly predicted response best. Once radiotherapy plus ipilimumab had been given, TCR clones derived from tumor expanded in blood.

Some clones are missing from TCRdb's copy, which holds only in-frame ones; the method was immunoSEQ multiplex PCR. The sample yields about 68,000 clones, around 80% seen once. This CDR3 region has 17 residues. The V segment lost 4 bases and the J segment 8 bases; nucleotides outside the gene matches: 9. Germline V gene data show CDR1 as MGHRA and CDR2 as YSYEKL. Concerning this clone itself: Antigen specificity is unknown. The same CDR3 can be traced to other DNA sequences in this sample.

The sequence came from a human donor with non-small cell lung cancer who had a complete response to radiotherapy plus ipilimumab. The V gene is TRBV4-1, the J gene TRBJ2-1, with 15 bases matching TRBD2. The sample was peripheral blood, taken from a patient treated with radiotherapy plus ipilimumab. CDR3 amino acids: CASSLRTSGGAQDEQFF. The CDR3 DNA is TGCGCCAGCAGCCTCCGGACTAGCGGGGGGGCTCAAGATGAGCAGTTCTTC.